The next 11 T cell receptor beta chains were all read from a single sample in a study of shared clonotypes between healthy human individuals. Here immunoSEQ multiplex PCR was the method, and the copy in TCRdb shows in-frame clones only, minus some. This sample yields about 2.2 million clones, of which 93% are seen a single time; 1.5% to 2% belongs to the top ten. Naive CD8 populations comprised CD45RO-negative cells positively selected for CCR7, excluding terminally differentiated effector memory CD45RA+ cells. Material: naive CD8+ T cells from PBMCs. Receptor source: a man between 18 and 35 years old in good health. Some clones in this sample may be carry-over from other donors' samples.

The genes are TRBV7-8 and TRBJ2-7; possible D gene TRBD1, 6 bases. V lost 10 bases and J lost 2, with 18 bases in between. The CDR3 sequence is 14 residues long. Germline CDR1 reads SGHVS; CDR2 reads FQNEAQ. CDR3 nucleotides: TGTGCCATCGAACCAGGGGACACTACCTACGAGCAGTACTTC. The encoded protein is CAIEPGDTTYEQYF. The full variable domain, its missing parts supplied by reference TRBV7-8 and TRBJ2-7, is GAGVSQSPRYKVAKRGQDVALRCDPISGHVSLFWYQQALGQGPEFLTYFQNEAQLDKSGLPSDRFFAERPEGSVSTLKIQRTQQEDSAVYLCAIEPGDTTYEQYFGPGTRLTVT.

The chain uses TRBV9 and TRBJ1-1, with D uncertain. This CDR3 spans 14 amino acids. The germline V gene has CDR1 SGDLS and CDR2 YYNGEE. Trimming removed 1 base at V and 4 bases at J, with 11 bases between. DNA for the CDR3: TGTGCCAGCAGCGTAACCGGTCTTGGCACTGAAGCTTTCTTT. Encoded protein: CASSVTGLGTEAFF.

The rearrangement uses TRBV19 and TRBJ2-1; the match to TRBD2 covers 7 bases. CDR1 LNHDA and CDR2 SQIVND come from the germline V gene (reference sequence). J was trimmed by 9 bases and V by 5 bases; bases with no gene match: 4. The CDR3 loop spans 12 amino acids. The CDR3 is CASSPGTIEQFF. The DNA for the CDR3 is TGTGCCAGTAGTCCCGGGACTATTGAGCAGTTCTTC.

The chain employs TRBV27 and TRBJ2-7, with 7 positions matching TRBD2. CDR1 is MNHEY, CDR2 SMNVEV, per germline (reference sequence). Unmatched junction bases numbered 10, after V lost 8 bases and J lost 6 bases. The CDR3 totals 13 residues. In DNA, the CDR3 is TGTGCCAGCTCCGGCGGGAGTAGACGCGAGCAGTACTTC. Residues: CASSGGSRREQYF.

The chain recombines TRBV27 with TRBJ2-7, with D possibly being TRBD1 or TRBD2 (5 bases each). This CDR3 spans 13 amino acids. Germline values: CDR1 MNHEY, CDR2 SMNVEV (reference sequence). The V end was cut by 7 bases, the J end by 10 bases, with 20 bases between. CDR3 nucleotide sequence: TGTGCCAGCAACCCACCGGGACGCAATATCCAGTACTTC. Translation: CASNPPGRNIQYF.

CDR3 in amino acids: CASRPPGTSGREQYF. The CDR3 DNA is TGTGCCAGCAGACCCCCCGGGACTAGCGGGAGGGAGCAGTACTTC. The rearrangement links TRBV7-9 to TRBJ2-7; 15 nucleotides agree with TRBD2. In germline, CDR1 is SEHNR, CDR2 FQNEAQ (reference sequence). The CDR3 is made up of 15 amino acids. V gave up 6 bases and J gave up 7 bases; unmatched junction bases: 7. The entire variable domain, with the rest obtained from reference TRBV7-9 and TRBJ2-7, is as follows: DTGVSQNPRHKITKRGQNVTFRCDPISEHNRLYWYRQTLGQGPEFLTYFQNEAQLEKSRLLSDRFSAERPKGSFSTLEIQRTEQGDSAMYLCASRPPGTSGREQYFGPGTRLTVT.

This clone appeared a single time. CDR3 coding DNA: TGTGCCAGCAGCTTAGTAGGACAGGCCCCTGGAAACACCATATATTTT. This encodes CASSLVGQAPGNTIYF. The chain has TRBV7-2 and TRBJ1-3; TRBD1 matches 7 bases. V shed 1 base and J 2 bases; nucleotides not matched to a gene: 5. Germline loops: CDR1 SGHTA, CDR2 FQGNSA. The CDR3 sequence is 16 residues long.

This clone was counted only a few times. As DNA, the CDR3 is TGTGCCATCAGGGGGACAGGGAATCAGCCCCAGCATTTT. Its translation is CAIRGTGNQPQHF. The rearrangement joins TRBV10-3 to TRBJ1-5, with TRBD1 matching 9 bases. From germline, CDR1 is ENHRY and CDR2 SYGVKD. Trimming removed 6 bases from V and 4 bases from J; junction bases left unmatched: 1. This CDR3 spans 13 amino acids.

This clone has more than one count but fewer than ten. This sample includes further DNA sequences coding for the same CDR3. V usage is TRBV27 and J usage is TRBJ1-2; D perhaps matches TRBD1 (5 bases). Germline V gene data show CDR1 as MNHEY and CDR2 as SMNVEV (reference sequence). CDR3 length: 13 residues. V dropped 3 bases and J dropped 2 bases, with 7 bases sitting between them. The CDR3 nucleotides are TGTGCCAGCAGTTTTGGGGGGAACTATGGCTACACCTTC. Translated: CASSFGGNYGYTF.

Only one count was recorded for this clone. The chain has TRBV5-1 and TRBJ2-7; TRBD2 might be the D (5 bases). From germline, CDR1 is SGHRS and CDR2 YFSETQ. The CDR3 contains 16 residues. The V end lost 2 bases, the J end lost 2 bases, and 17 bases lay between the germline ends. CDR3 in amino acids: CASSLGRGAVTYEQYF. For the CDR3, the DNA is TGCGCCAGCAGCTTAGGCCGGGGAGCTGTAACCTACGAGCAGTACTTC. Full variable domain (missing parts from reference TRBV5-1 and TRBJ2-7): KAGVTQTPRYLIKTRGQQVTLSCSPISGHRSVSWYQQTPGQGLQFLFEYFSETQRNKGNFPGRFSGRQFSNSRSEMNVSTLELGDSALYLCASSLGRGAVTYEQYFGPGTRLTVT.

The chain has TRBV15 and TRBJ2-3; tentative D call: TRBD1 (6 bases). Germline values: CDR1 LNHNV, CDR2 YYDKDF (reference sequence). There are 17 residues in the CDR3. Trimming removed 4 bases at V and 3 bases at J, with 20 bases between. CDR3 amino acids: CATSNFRGPAATDTQYF. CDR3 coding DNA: TGTGCCACCAGCAACTTCAGGGGCCCTGCGGCTACAGATACGCAGTATTTT.